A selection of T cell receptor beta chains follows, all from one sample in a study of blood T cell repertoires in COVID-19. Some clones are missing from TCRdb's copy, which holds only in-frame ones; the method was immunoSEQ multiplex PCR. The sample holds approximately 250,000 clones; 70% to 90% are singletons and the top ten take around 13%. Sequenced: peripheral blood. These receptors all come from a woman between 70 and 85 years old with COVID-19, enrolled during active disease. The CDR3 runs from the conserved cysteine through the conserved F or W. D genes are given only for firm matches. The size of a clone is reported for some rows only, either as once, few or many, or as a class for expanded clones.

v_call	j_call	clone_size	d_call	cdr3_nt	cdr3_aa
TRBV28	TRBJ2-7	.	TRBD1	TGTGCCAGCAGTTCAACAGGGGGTGACGAGCAGTACTTC	CASSSTGGDEQYF
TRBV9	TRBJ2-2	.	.	TGTGCCAGCAGCGTAGACCCGGTGTCCGGGGAGCTGTTTTTT	CASSVDPVSGELFF
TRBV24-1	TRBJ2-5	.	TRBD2	TGTGCCACCAGTGGCGGGGGGTCCATAGAGACCCAGTACTTC	CATSGGGSIETQYF
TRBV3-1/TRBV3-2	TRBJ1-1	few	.	TGTGCCAGCAGCCCCACAGGGTATGAAGCTTTCTTT	CASSPTGYEAFF
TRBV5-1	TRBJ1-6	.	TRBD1	TGCGCCAGCAGCTTCATAGACAGGGCTAATTCACCCCTCCACTTT	CASSFIDRANSPLHF
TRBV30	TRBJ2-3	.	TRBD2	TGTGCCTGGAGGCTAGCGGGGGGGCAGTATACGCAGTATTTT	CAWRLAGGQYTQYF
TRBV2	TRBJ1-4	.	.	TGTGCCAGCAACTCTCAGGGGTCTAATGAAAAACTGTTTTTT	CASNSQGSNEKLFF
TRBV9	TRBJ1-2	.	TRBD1	TGTGCCAGCAGCCCCACAGGGGGCAGTGGCTACACCTTC	CASSPTGGSGYTF
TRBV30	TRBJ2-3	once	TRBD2	TGTGCCTACGACCCGGGACTAGCGGGGGGGATAACAGATACGCAGTATTTT	CAYDPGLAGGITDTQYF
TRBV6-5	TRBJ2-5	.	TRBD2	TGTGCCAGCAGTTACTCTTCAACTAGCGAAGAGACCCAGTACTTC	CASSYSSTSEETQYF
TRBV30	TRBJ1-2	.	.	TGTGCCTGGAGCGAACAGCTGTATGGCTACACCTTC	CAWSEQLYGYTF
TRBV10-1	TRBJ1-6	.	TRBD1	TGCGCCAGCAGTCCCGGGACAGGGATGAATTCACCCCTCCACTTT	CASSPGTGMNSPLHF
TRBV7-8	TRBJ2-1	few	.	TGTGCCAGCAGCTTATCGGAGTACAATGAGCAGTTCTTC	CASSLSEYNEQFF
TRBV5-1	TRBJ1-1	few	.	TGCGCCAGCAGCTTGGGAGGACTGACCACTGAAGCTTTCTTT	CASSLGGLTTEAFF
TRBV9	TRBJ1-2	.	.	TGTGCCAGCAGCCTCGGGGATGGCTACACCTTC	CASSLGDGYTF
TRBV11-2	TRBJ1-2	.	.	TGTGCCAGCAGCTTAGCAGGGGATGGCTACACCTTC	CASSLAGDGYTF
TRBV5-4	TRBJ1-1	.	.	TGTGCCAGCATGACCCTAAAGACGGGGAACACTGAAGCTTTCTTT	CASMTLKTGNTEAFF
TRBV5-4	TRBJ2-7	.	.	TGTGCCAGCAGCTTGGGAGGGACTGCAAGTTTAGGCGAGCAGTACTTC	CASSLGGTASLGEQYF
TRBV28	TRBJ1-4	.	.	TGTGCCAGCAGCAAGTTCCGACAACCAACTAATGAAAAACTGTTTTTT	CASSKFRQPTNEKLFF
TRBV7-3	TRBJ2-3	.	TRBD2	TGTGCCAGCAGCTCTTATAGCGGGGTTGGAACAGATACGCAGTATTTT	CASSSYSGVGTDTQYF
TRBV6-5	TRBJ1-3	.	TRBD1	TGTGCCAGCCGTAGGACAACAGGGGCTGGAAACACCATATATTTT	CASRRTTGAGNTIYF
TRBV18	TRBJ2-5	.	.	TGTGCCAGCTCATGGACAGCCAACCAAGAGACCCAGTACTTC	CASSWTANQETQYF
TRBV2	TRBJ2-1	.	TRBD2	TGTGCCAGCAGTGACACGCTAGCGGAGAATGAGCAGTTCTTC	CASSDTLAENEQFF
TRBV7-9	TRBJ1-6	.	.	TGTGCCAGCAGCTCAGGGAATTCACCCCTCCACTTT	CASSSGNSPLHF
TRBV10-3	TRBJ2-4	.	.	TGTGCCATCAGTGGGGATACACAGGGCGGAGTTGACAAAAACATTCAGTACTTC	CAISGDTQGGVDKNIQYF
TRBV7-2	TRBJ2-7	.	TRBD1	TGTGCCAGCAGCTTGACAGGGACGGTTTACGAGCAGTACTTC	CASSLTGTVYEQYF
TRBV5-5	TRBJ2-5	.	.	TGTGCCAGCAGCTTGGGACTACAAGAGACCCAGTACTTC	CASSLGLQETQYF
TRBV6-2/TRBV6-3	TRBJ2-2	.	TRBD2	TGTGCCAGCAGCCCACGGGGGGGGTCGAACACCGGGGAGCTGTTTTTT	CASSPRGGSNTGELFF
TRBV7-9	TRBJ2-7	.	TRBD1	TGTGCCAGCAGCGCAATATATTTCACAGGGGGCCGCGAGCAGTACTTC	CASSAIYFTGGREQYF
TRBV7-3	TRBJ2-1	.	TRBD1	TGTGCCAGCAGCAGAGGGGGACAGGGGTTCCATGAGCAGTTCTTC	CASSRGGQGFHEQFF
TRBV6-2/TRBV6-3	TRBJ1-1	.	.	TGTGCCAGCAGTTACCTCGGGACTGAAGCTTTCTTT	CASSYLGTEAFF
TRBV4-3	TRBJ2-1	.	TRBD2	TGCGCCAGCGCCCCCGGGACTAGCGGGGGGGATTTCAATGAGCAGTTCTTC	CASAPGTSGGDFNEQFF
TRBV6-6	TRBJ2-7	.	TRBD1	TGTGCCAGCAGGGACCTCCGGGACAGGGCATCAGAGCAGTACTTC	CASRDLRDRASEQYF
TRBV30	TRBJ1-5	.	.	TGTGCCTGGAACGCGGGGATAGGGAATCAGCCCCAGCATTTT	CAWNAGIGNQPQHF
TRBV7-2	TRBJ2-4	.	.	TGTGCCAGCAGCTCGGGGAGGAACATTCAGTACTTC	CASSSGRNIQYF
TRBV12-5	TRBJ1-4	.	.	TGTGCTAGTCGGGAGGGTGTCACAACTAATGAAAAACTGTTTTTT	CASREGVTTNEKLFF
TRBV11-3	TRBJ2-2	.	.	TGTGCCAGCAGTAGCCGCGGCGGATCGAACACCGGGGAGCTGTTTTTT	CASSSRGGSNTGELFF
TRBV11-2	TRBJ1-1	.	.	TGTGCCAGCAGCGCCCGGGCGGGAGGCACTGAAGCTTTCTTT	CASSARAGGTEAFF
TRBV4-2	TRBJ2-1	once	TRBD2	TGTGCCAGCAGCCAAGAGAGGCGGGGGGGCCAGAATGAGCAGTTCTTC	CASSQERRGGQNEQFF
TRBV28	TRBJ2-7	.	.	TGTGCCAGCAGCCATAACAGGGTCGAGCAGTACTTC	CASSHNRVEQYF
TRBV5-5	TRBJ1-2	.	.	TGTGCCAGCAGCTTGGCCCCGACAGGTTATGGCTACACCTTC	CASSLAPTGYGYTF
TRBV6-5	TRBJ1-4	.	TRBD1	TGTGCCAGCAGTTCGGACAGGGTACCGGGAAAACTGTTTTTT	CASSSDRVPGKLFF
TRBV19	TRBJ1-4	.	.	TGTGCCAGTAGTATTCAGGGCCTCAATGAAAAACTGTTTTTT	CASSIQGLNEKLFF
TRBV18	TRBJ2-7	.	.	TGTGCCAGCTCACCACTAGGAGGCTACGAGCAGTACTTC	CASSPLGGYEQYF
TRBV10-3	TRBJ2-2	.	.	TGTGCCATCAGTGAAAGGGTGGGGCTAGCGAAAGGCAGAACCGGGGAGCTGTTTTTT	CAISERVGLAKGRTGELFF